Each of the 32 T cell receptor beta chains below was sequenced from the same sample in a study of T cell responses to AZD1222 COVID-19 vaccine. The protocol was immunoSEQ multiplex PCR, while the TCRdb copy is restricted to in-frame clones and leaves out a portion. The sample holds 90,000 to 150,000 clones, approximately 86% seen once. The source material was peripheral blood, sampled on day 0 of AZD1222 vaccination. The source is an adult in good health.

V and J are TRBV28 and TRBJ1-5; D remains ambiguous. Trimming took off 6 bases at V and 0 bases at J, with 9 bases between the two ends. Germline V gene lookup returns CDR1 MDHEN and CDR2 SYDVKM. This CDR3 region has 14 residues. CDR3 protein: CASRGRLSNQPQHF. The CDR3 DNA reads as TGTGCCAGCAGGGGAAGGCTTAGCAATCAGCCCCAGCATTTT.

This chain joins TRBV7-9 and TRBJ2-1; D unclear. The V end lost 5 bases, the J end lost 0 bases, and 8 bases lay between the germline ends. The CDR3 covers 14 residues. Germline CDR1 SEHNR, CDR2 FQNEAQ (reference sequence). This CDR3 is CASSPGFSYNEQFF. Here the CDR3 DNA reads TGTGCCAGCAGCCCCGGGTTCTCCTACAATGAGCAGTTCTTC.

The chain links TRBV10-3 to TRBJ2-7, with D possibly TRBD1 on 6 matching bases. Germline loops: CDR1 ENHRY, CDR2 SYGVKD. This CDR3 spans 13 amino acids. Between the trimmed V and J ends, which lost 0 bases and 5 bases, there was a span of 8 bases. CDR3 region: CAISESAGDEQYF. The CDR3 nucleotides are TGTGCCATCAGTGAGTCGGCAGGGGACGAGCAGTACTTC.

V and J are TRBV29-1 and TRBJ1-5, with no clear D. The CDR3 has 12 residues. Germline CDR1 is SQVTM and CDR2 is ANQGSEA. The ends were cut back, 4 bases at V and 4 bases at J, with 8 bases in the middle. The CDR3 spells CSVVAPNQPQHF. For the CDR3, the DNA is TGCAGCGTTGTTGCTCCGAATCAGCCCCAGCATTTT.

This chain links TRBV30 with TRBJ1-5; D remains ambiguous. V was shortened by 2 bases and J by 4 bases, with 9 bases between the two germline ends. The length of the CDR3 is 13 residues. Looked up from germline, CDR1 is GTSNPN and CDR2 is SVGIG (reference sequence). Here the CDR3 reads CAWSSSANQPQHF. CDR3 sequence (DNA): TGTGCCTGGAGTTCGTCAGCTAATCAGCCCCAGCATTTT.

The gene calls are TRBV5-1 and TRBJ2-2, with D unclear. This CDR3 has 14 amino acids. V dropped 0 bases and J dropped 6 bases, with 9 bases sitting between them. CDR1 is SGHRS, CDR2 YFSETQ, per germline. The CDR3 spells CASSLERVPGELFF. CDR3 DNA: TGCGCCAGCAGCTTGGAAAGGGTCCCCGGGGAGCTGTTTTTT.

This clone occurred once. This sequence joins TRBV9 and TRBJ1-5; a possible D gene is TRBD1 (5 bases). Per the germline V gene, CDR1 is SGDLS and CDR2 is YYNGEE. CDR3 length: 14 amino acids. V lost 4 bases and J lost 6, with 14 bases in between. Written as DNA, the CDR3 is TGTGCCAGCAGCTTCGACGGGGGGGGTCAGCCCCAGCATTTT. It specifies CASSFDGGGQPQHF.

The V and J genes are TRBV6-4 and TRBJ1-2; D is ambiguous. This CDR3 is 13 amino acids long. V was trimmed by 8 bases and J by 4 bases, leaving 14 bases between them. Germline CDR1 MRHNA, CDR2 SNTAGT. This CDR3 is CASPNGHFYGYTF. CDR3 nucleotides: TGTGCCAGCCCGAATGGTCACTTCTATGGCTACACCTTC.

The CDR3 loop reads CSVKTSGSRYEQYF. DNA of the CDR3: TGCAGCGTGAAGACTAGCGGGAGTCGCTACGAGCAGTACTTC. This chain joins TRBV29-1 and TRBJ2-7; 12 nucleotides align to TRBD2. The CDR3 covers 14 residues. Germline V gene data show CDR1 as SQVTM and CDR2 as ANQGSEA. Germline trimming cut 6 bases from V and 3 bases from J; bases unmatched to any gene: 6.

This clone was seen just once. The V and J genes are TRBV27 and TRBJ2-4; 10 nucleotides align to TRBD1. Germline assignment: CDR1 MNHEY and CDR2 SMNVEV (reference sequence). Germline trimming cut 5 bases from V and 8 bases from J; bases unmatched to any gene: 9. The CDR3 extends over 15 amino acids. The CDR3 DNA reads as TGTGCCAGCAGTCGTCGCCGGACAGGGGGATACATTCAGTACTTC. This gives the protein CASSRRRTGGYIQYF.

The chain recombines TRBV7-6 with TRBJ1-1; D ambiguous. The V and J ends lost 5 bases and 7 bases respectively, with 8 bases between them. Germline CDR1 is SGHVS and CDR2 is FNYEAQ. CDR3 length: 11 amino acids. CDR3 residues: CASSRASEAFF. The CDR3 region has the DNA TGTGCCAGCAGCCGGGCCAGTGAAGCTTTCTTT.

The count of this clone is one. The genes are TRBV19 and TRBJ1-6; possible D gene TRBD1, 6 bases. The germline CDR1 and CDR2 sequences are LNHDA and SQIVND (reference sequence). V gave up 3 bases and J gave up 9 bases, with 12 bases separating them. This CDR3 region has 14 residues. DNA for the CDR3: TGTGCCAGTAGTATTTCCACAGGGATTTCACCCCTCCACTTT. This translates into CASSISTGISPLHF.

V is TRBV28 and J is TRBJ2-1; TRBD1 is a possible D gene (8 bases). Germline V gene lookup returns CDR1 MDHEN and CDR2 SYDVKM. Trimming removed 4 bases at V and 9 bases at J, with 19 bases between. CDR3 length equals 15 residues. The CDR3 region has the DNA TGTGCCAGCAGTTCTTTCAGGGGGCGCGGGAGTGAGCAGTTCTTC. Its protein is CASSSFRGRGSEQFF.

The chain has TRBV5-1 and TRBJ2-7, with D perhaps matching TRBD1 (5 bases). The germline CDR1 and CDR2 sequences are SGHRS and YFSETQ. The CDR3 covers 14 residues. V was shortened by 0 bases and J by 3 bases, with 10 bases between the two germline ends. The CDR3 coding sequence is TGCGCCAGCAGCTTGGCCGGCAGGGACTACGAGCAGTACTTC. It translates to CASSLAGRDYEQYF.

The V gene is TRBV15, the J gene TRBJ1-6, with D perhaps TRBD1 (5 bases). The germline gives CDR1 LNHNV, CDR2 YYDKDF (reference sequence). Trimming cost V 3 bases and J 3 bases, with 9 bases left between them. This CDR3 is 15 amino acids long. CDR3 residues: CATSRGGGYNSPLHF. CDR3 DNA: TGTGCCACCAGCAGGGGTGGGGGCTATAATTCACCCCTCCACTTT.

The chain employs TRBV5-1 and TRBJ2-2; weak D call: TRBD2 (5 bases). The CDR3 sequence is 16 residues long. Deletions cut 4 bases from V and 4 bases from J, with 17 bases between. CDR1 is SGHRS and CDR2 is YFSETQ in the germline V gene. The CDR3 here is CASSHLPGEGTGELFF. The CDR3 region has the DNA TGCGCCAGCAGCCACCTCCCTGGAGAGGGCACCGGGGAGCTGTTTTTT.

The CDR3 loop is CASSPLSLGESSGNTIYF. CDR3 in DNA: TGTGCCAGCTCACCACTTTCTCTAGGGGAAAGCTCTGGAAACACCATATATTTT. This chain connects TRBV18 to TRBJ1-3, with a possible D match to TRBD1 (5 bases). V lost 1 base and J 0 bases, leaving 16 bases between the germline ends. The CDR3 length is 18 residues. Germline values: CDR1 KGHSH, CDR2 LQKENI.

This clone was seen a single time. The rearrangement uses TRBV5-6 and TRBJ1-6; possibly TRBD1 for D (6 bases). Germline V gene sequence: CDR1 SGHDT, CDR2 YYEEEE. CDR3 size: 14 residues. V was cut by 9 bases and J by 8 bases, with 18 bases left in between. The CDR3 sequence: CATSRGGADSPLHF. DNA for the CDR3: TGTGCCACTTCAAGGGGGGGCGCTGATTCACCCCTCCACTTT.

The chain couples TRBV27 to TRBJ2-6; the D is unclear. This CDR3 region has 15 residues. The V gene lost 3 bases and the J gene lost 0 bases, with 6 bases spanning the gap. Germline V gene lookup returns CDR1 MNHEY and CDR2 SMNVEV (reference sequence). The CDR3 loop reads CASSFPSSGANVLTF. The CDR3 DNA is TGTGCCAGCAGTTTCCCGAGCTCTGGGGCCAACGTCCTGACTTTC.

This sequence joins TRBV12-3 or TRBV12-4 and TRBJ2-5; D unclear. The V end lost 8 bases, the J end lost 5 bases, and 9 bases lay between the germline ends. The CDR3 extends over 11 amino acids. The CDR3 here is CASGPAETQYF. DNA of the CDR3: TGTGCCAGCGGTCCAGCGGAGACCCAGTACTTC.

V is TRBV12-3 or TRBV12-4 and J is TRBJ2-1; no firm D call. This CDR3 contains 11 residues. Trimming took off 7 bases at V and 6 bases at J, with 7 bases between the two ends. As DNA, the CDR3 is TGTGCCAGCACCCTCTCCAATGAGCAGTTCTTC. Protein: CASTLSNEQFF.

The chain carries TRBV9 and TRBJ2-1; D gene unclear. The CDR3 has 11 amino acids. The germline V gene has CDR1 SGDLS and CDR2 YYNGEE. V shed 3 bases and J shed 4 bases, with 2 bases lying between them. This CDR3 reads CASSGYNEQFF. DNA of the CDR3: TGTGCCAGCAGCGGTTACAATGAGCAGTTCTTC.

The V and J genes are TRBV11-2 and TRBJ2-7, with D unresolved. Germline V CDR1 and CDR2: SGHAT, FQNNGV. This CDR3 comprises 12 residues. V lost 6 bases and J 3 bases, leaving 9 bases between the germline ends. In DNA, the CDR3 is TGTGCCAGCAGGGGTGCCAACTACGAGCAGTACTTC. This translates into CASRGANYEQYF.

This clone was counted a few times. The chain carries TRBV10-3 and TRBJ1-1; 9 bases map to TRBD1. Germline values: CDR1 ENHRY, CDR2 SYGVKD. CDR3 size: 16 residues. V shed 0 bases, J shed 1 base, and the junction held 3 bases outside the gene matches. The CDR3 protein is CAISESPGQGNTEAFF. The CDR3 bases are TGTGCCATCAGTGAGTCCCCGGGACAGGGGAACACTGAAGCTTTCTTT.

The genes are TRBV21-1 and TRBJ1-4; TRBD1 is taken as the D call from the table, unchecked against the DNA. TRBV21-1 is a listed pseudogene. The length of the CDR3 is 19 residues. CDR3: CASSARGQVNPSVNEKLFF. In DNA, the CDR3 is TGTGCCAGCTCCGCAAGGGGACAGGTCAATCCTTCGGTTAATGAAAAACTGTTTTTT.

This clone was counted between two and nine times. The CDR3 region is CASSYSFGSNEQFF. CDR3 nucleotide sequence: TGTGCCAGCAGTTACTCGTTTGGGTCCAATGAGCAGTTCTTC. The chain has TRBV6-6 and TRBJ2-1; no definite D call. The CDR3 loop spans 14 amino acids. CDR1 MNHNY and CDR2 SVGAGI come from the germline V gene (reference sequence). The ends were cut back, 0 bases at V and 6 bases at J, with 9 bases in the middle.

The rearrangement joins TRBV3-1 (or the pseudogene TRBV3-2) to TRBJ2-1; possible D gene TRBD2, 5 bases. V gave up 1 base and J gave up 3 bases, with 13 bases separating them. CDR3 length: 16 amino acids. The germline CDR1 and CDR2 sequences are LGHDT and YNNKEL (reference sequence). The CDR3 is CASSQVRLAGYNEQFF. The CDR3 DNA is TGTGCCAGCAGCCAAGTCCGCCTAGCTGGCTACAATGAGCAGTTCTTC.

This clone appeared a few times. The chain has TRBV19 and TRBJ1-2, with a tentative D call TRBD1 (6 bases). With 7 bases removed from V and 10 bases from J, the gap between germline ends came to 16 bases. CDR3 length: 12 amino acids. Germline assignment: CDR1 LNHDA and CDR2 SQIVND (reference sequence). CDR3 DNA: TGTGCCAGTACCACAGGGCGGACAGTCTACACCTTC. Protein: CASTTGRTVYTF.

CDR3 sequence: CASSVGLADGETQYF. CDR3 in DNA: TGTGCCAGCAGCGTAGGACTAGCGGATGGGGAGACCCAGTACTTC. The J gene is TRBJ2-5, the V gene TRBV9; 9 bases fit TRBD2. This CDR3 spans 15 amino acids. Unmatched junction bases numbered 5, after V lost 0 bases and J lost 5 bases. Germline assignment: CDR1 SGDLS and CDR2 YYNGEE.

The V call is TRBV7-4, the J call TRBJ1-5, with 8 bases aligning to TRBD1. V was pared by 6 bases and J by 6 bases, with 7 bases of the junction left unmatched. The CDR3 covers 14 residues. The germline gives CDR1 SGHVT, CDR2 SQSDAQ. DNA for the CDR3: TGTGCCAGCAGTCCCGGACAGGGTAGTCAGCCCCAGCATTTT. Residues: CASSPGQGSQPQHF.

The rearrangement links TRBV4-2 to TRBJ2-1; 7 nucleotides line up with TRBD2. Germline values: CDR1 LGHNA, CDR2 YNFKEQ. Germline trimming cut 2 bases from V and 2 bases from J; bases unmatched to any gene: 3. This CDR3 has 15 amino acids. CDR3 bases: TGTGCCAGCAGCCAAAGACTAGCCCCCTACAATGAGCAGTTCTTC. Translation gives CASSQRLAPYNEQFF.

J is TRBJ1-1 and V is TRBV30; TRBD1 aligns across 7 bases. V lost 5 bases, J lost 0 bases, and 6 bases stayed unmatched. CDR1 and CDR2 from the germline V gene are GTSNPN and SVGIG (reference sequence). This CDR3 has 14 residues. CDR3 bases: TGTGCCTGGGGCCACAGGGGCGTGAACACTGAAGCTTTCTTT. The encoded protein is CAWGHRGVNTEAFF.